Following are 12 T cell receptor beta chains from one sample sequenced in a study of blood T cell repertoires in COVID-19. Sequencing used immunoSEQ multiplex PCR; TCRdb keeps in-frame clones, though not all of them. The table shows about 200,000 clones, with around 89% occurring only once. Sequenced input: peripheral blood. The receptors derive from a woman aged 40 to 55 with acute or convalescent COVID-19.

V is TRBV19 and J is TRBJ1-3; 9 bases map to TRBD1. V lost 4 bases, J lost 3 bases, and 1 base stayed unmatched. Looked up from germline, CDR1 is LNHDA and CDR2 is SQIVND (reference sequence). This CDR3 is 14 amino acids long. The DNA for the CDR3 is TGTGCCAGTAGTAAGGACAGGGGTGGAAACACCATATATTTT. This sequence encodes CASSKDRGGNTIYF.

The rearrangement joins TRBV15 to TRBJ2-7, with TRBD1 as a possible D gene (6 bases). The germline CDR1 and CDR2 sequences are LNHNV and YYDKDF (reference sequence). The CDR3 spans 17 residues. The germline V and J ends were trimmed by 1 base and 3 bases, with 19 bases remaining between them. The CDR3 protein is CATSRGSSGTLFYEQYV. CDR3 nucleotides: TGTGCCACCAGCAGAGGTTCCTCGGGGACACTATTCTACGAGCAGTACGTC.

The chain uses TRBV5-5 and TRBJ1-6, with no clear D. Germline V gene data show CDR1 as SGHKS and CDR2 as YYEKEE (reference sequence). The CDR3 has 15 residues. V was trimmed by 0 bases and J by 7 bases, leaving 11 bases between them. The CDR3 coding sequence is TGTGCCAGCAGCTTGGACTTGAACAGCAATTCACCCCTCCACTTT. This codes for CASSLDLNSNSPLHF.

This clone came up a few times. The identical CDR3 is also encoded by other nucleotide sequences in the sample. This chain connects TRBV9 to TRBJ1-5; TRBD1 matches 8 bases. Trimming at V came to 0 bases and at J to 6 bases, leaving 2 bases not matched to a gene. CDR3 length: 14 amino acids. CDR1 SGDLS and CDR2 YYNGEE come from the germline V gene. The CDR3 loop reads CASSVGQGAQPQHF. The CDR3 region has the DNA TGTGCCAGCAGCGTAGGGCAGGGGGCTCAGCCCCAGCATTTT. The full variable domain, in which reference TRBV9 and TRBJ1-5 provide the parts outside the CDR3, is DSGVTQTPKHLITATGQRVTLRCSPRSGDLSVYWYQQSLDQGLQFLIQYYNGEERAKGNILERFSAQQFPDLHSELNLSSLELGDSALYFCASSVGQGAQPQHFGDGTRLSIL.

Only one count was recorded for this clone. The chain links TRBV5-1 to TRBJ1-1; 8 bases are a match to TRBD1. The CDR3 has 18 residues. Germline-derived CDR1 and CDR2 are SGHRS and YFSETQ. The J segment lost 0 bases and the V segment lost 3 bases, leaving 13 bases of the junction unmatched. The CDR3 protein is CASSSYDRGPKMNTEAFF. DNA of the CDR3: TGCGCCAGCAGCTCGTACGACAGGGGACCCAAAATGAACACTGAAGCTTTCTTT.

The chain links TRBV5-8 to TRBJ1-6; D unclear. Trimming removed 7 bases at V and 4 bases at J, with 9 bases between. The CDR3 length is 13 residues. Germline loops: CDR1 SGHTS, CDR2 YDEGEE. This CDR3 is CASQVQYNSPLHF. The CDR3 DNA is TGTGCCAGCCAAGTCCAGTATAATTCACCCCTCCACTTT.

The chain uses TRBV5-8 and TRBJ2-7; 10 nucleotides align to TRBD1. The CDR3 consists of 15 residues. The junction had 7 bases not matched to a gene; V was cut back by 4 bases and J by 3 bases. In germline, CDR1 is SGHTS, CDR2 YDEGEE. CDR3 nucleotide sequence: TGTGCCAGCAGCCGTCCGGGACAGGGGTTCTACGAGCAGTACGTC. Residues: CASSRPGQGFYEQYV.

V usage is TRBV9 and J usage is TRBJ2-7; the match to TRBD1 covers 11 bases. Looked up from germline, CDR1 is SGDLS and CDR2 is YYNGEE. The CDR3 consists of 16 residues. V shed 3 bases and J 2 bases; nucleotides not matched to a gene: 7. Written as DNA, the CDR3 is TGTGCCAGCAGCGCGGACCGGGACAGGGGGACCTACGAGCAGTACGTC. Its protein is CASSADRDRGTYEQYV.

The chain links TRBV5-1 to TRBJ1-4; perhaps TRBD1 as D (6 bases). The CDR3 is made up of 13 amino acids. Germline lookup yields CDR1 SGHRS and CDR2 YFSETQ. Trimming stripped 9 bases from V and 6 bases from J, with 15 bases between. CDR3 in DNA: TGCGCCACCAGGGGAGGGGAAGATGAAAAACTGTTTTTT. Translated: CATRGGEDEKLFF.

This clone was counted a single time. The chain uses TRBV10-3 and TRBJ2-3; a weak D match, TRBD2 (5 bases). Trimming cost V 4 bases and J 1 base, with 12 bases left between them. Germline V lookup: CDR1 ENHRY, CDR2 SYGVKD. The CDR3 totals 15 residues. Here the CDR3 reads CAISGETYRTDTQYF. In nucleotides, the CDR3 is TGTGCCATCAGTGGGGAGACATACCGCACAGATACGCAGTATTTT.

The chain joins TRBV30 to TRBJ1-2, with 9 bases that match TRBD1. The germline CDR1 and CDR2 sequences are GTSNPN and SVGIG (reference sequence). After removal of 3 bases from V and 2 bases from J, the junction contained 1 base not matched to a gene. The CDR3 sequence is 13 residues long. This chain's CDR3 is CAWRDRGNYGYTF. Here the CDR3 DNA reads TGTGCCTGGAGGGACAGGGGCAACTATGGCTACACCTTC.

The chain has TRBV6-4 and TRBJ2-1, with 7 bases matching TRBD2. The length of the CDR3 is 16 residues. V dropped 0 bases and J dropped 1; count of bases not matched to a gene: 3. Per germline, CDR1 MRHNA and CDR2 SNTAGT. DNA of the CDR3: TGTGCCAGCAGTGACTCGCGGGGAGGGTCCTACAATGAGCAGTTCTTC. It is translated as CASSDSRGGSYNEQFF.